The rows below give T cell receptor beta chains drawn from one sample of a study of cytomegalovirus exposure and HLA in healthy donors. The table came from immunoSEQ multiplex PCR; TCRdb's copy has only in-frame clones and leaves some out. The sample shows roughly 73,000 clones, 75% of them seen only once. The sequenced sample was PBMCs. All receptors derive from a man in his 70s in good health and CMV-seronegative. Each CDR3 is given with its conserved first and last residue. D genes are given only for firm matches. Size values are once, few and many counts, or a class for expanded clones, and some rows have none.

d_gene	abundance	v_gene	j_gene	CDR3aa	CDR3nt
-	-	TRBV7-2	TRBJ1-1	CASSLRTEITLNTEAFF	TGTGCCAGCAGCTTGCGAACCGAGATTACCTTGAACACTGAAGCTTTCTTT
-	-	TRBV10-3	TRBJ2-7	CAISGQDSYEQYF	TGTGCCATCAGTGGGCAGGACTCCTACGAGCAGTACTTC
TRBD1	-	TRBV7-8	TRBJ1-3	CASSPRQGVLDTIYF	TGTGCCAGCAGCCCCCGACAGGGCGTCTTAGACACCATATATTTT
TRBD2	-	TRBV5-4	TRBJ2-7	CASSLDPGEGREQYF	TGTGCCAGCAGCTTGGATCCGGGGGAGGGTAGGGAGCAGTACTTC
-	-	TRBV5-6	TRBJ1-2	CASIRGSLNYGYTF	TGTGCCAGCATCAGGGGCAGTCTAAACTATGGCTACACCTTC
TRBD1	-	TRBV7-2	TRBJ1-2	CASSRAGQGNYGYTF	TGTGCCAGCAGCCGCGCGGGACAGGGAAACTATGGCTACACCTTC
-	-	TRBV20-1	TRBJ2-3	CSLVSTDTQYF	TGCAGTTTAGTGAGCACAGATACGCAGTATTTT
-	-	TRBV28	TRBJ1-6	CASSPPAGSVRF	TGTGCCAGCAGTCCACCAGCGGGGAGTGTCCGCTTT
-	few	TRBV7-9	TRBJ1-4	CASSPGLGVREKLFF	TGTGCCAGCAGCCCTGGGCTCGGGGTTCGGGAAAAACTGTTTTTT
TRBD2	-	TRBV19	TRBJ2-2	CASSQSGGPGSGELFF	TGTGCCAGCAGCCAAAGCGGGGGGCCCGGGTCCGGGGAGCTGTTTTTT
TRBD2	-	TRBV10-3	TRBJ2-3	CAKETSGRGYTDTQYF	TGTGCCAAAGAGACTAGCGGGAGGGGATACACAGATACGCAGTATTTT
-	-	TRBV5-4	TRBJ1-2	CASSQRINYGYTF	TGTGCCAGCAGCCAGCGAATTAACTATGGCTACACCTTC
-	-	TRBV7-9	TRBJ1-1	CASSFTGLNTEAFF	TGTGCCAGCAGCTTTACAGGGTTGAACACTGAAGCTTTCTTT
TRBD1	-	TRBV18	TRBJ1-2	CASSADRDDYGYTF	TGTGCCAGCTCAGCCGACAGGGACGACTATGGCTACACCTTC
TRBD1	-	TRBV19	TRBJ1-6	CASSIGQGAQALHF	TGTGCCAGTAGTATAGGACAGGGGGCTCAGGCCCTCCACTTT
-	-	TRBV29-1	TRBJ2-1	CSASRGFENEQFF	TGCAGCGCTAGTAGGGGGTTCGAAAATGAGCAGTTCTTC